This entry is about one T cell receptor (beta chain). Only in-frame clones appear in the TCRdb table, and some are missing; sequencing was by immunoSEQ multiplex PCR. The data hold 150,000 to 200,000 clones, with approximately 92% observed a single time. The source of the sample is a study of control samples from healthy donors and cancer patients. In germline, CDR1 is SGHVS, CDR2 FQNEAQ. This CDR3 region has 17 residues. Trimming removed 2 bases from V and 5 bases from J, with 19 bases in between. The chain joins TRBV7-8 to TRBJ1-5; tentative D call: TRBD1 (5 bases). Sequences were obtained from blood. This TCR derives from a woman aged 60-75 years in good health. In DNA, the CDR3 is TGTGCCAGCAGCTTATACCCGGTTTTGCAGGGTTATCAGCCCCAGCATTTT. This sequence encodes CASSLYPVLQGYQPQHF.